This T cell receptor beta chain derives from a study of T cell responses to AZD1222 COVID-19 vaccine. Study-wide results and caveats: Of spike-specific TCRs, nearly half reportedly target regions left unmutated in variants.

A word on this clone: Its antigen remains unknown.

Method: immunoSEQ multiplex PCR; TCRdb's copy keeps in-frame clones and lacks some. The sample has approximately 130,000 clones, roughly 91% seen once. The CDR3 runs 16 residues. This chain connects TRBV21-1 to TRBJ1-1. TRBV21-1 is marked as a pseudogene. Specimen: peripheral blood, collected on day 0 of MenACWY control vaccination. This receptor was identified in an adult in good health. Written as DNA, the CDR3 is TGTGCCAGCAGATTTGGGATTGGGGGGCGACGGACTGAAGCTTTCTTT. Protein product: CASRFGIGGRRTEAFF.